Below are 4 T cell receptor beta chains sequenced from a single sample in a study of cytotoxic CD8 clonotypes in ibrutinib-treated CLL. Sequencing was performed with immunoSEQ multiplex PCR; in TCRdb, only in-frame clones are kept and a portion is missing. Altogether over 120,000 clones are present, around three quarters being singletons, with the ten largest covering 10% to 15%. The sequenced sample was PBMCs, obtained after 12 months of ibrutinib treatment. The receptors stem from a human donor with chronic lymphocytic leukemia.

V usage is TRBV10-2 and J usage is TRBJ1-4; D gene unclear. Looked up from germline, CDR1 is WSHSY and CDR2 is SAAADI. The CDR3 extends over 11 amino acids. V lost 6 bases to trimming and J lost 5 bases, with 4 bases between them. CDR3 sequence: CASRKNEKLFF. CDR3 sequence (DNA): TGCGCCAGCAGAAAAAATGAAAAACTGTTTTTT.

The chain carries TRBV5-4 and TRBJ2-7; D not certain. The CDR3 runs 11 residues. The germline gives CDR1 SGHNT, CDR2 YYREEE (reference sequence). V was cut by 2 bases and J by 4 bases, with 4 bases left in between. CDR3 in DNA: TGTGCCAGCAGCTTCGGTTACGAGCAGTACTTC. This gives the protein CASSFGYEQYF.

The CDR3 region has the DNA TGTGCCAGCAGTTACCCCTATAGCAATCAGCCCCAGCATTTT. Its translation is CASSYPYSNQPQHF. V usage is TRBV6-5 and J usage is TRBJ1-5; no clear D gene. The length of the CDR3 is 14 residues. V lost 2 bases, J lost 0 bases, and 5 bases lay in between. The V gene's germline CDR1 is MNHEY and CDR2 SVGAGI.

DNA of the CDR3: TGTGCCAGCAGCCAAGTATTACAAACTAACTATGGCTACACCTTC. Translated: CASSQVLQTNYGYTF. This chain joins TRBV4-2 and TRBJ1-2; no reliable D call. Trimming shortened V by 1 base and J by 0 bases, and 9 bases separated the two germline ends. Germline V gene data show CDR1 as LGHNA and CDR2 as YNFKEQ. The CDR3 totals 15 residues.